Below, one TCR beta chain is given with its context. Its antigen remains unidentified. The germline V and J ends were trimmed by 7 bases and 2 bases, with 18 bases remaining between them. The germline V gene has CDR1 SGHTA and CDR2 FQGTGA. This CDR3 contains 16 residues. The PCR made use of 60 Vbeta and 13 Jbeta primers. Clones were read by immunoSEQ multiplex PCR, and TCRdb kept only the in-frame ones, dropping some. Among some 120,000 clones listed, under 85% were seen once. The sample belongs to a study of cytomegalovirus exposure and HLA in healthy donors. Whole-study findings and limits: The study had only CMV serostatus as immune exposure information.

The chain couples TRBV7-3 to TRBJ1-5, with D possibly TRBD1 on 5 matching bases. The TCR comes from a woman aged 18-30 years in good health and CMV-seronegative. Sequencing input: PBMCs. CDR3 residues: CASNSTGGTGNQPQHF. CDR3 in DNA: TGTGCCAGCAATTCTACGGGGGGTACCGGCAATCAGCCCCAGCATTTT. Variable domain in full (rest from reference TRBV7-3 and TRBJ1-5): GAGVSQTPSNKVTEKGKYVELRCDPISGHTALYWYRQSLGQGPEFLIYFQGTGAADDSGLPNDRFFAVRPEGSVSTLKIQRTERGDSAVYLCASNSTGGTGNQPQHFGDGTRLSIL.